The source of this T cell receptor (beta chain) is a study of PD-1 blockade in classical Hodgkin lymphoma. Study-wide results and limits: Healthy donors were reported to have higher baseline TCR diversity than newly diagnosed patients. Some patients began nivolumab under 1 year after ASCT. These patients were excluded from later analyses.

Documented time point: cycle 4 day 1 (C4D1), after less than 7 weeks of nivolumab. After autologous stem cell transplantation all patients relapsed, and prior brentuximab vedotin exposure differed between cohorts. Sequencing was performed with immunoSEQ multiplex PCR; in TCRdb, only in-frame clones are kept and a portion is missing. The table has 90,000 or so clones, around 78% seen once. Comment on this clone: Its specificity is not known.

Source: peripheral blood mononuclear cells (PBMCs), taken before the fourth cycle of nivolumab. This clonotype was sampled from a human donor with classical Hodgkin lymphoma.

CDR3 amino acids: CASPQTGSLPHEQYF. The CDR3, as DNA: TGTGCCAGTCCCCAGACAGGGTCCCTCCCTCACGAGCAGTACTTC. V usage is TRBV6-1 and J usage is TRBJ2-7; 7 bases line up with TRBD1. Germline-derived CDR1 and CDR2 are MNHNS and SASEGT. This CDR3 has 15 amino acids. Trimming removed 9 bases from V and 5 bases from J; junction bases left unmatched: 16.